The 11 T cell receptor beta chains in this list originate from one sample, sequenced in a study of metastatic and nonmetastatic thyroid tumors. Thyroid surgery was performed in patients who had received no treatment beforehand. TCRdb re-analyzed the PCR reads using MiXCR. The repertoire holds approximately 13,000 clones, with about 34% as singletons. Sequencing was done on a sample of tumor tissue. Every receptor here comes from a male donor with papillary thyroid cancer or a benign thyroid nodule (not recorded which). Some clones in this sample may be carry-over from other donors' samples.

This clone was observed many times. The chain couples TRBV28 to TRBJ2-3, with 8 bases that match TRBD2. J lost 2 bases, V lost 3 bases, and 7 bases had no gene match. Germline assignment: CDR1 MDHEN and CDR2 SYDVKM. The CDR3 sequence is 16 residues long. The CDR3: CASSFGAGGHTDTQYF. The CDR3 region has the DNA TGTGCCAGCAGTTTCGGCGCGGGAGGACACACAGATACGCAGTATTTT.

This clone was seen a handful of times. The rearrangement uses TRBV12-3 or TRBV12-4 and TRBJ1-2; 7 bases are a match to TRBD1. The trim removed 6 bases at V and 6 bases at J, leaving 4 bases unmatched. CDR3 length: 12 amino acids. CDR3 region: CASSPGTDGYTF. Here the CDR3 DNA reads TGTGCCAGCAGCCCAGGGACAGATGGCTACACCTTC.

The chain has TRBV20-1 and TRBJ2-7, with 10 bases that match TRBD2. The CDR3 sequence is 14 residues long. Germline lookup yields CDR1 DFQATT and CDR2 SNEGSKA (reference sequence). V was clipped by 0 bases and J by 7 bases; unmatched bases: 6. The CDR3 loop reads CSARDTAGGWEQYF. In DNA form, the CDR3 reads TGCAGTGCTAGAGATACAGCGGGAGGGTGGGAGCAGTACTTC.

This clone was observed a few times. The CDR3 sequence: CASREWDSSVGEQYF. In DNA form, the CDR3 reads TGTGCCAGCAGAGAATGGGACAGCTCGGTAGGCGAGCAGTACTTC. The chain is built from TRBV27 and TRBJ2-7; 7 bases fit TRBD1. This CDR3 is built from 15 residues. V lost 6 bases to trimming and J lost 6 bases; unmatched junction nucleotides: 14. CDR1 MNHEY and CDR2 SMNVEV come from the germline V gene (reference sequence).

CDR3 sequence reads: CASSSGAGPSDTQYF. The DNA for the CDR3 is TGTGCCAGCAGCTCAGGGGCCGGCCCCTCAGATACGCAGTATTTT. The rearrangement links TRBV11-2 to TRBJ2-3; the D gene is possibly TRBD1 (6 bases). Germline V lookup: CDR1 SGHAT, CDR2 FQNNGV. The CDR3 loop spans 15 amino acids. Trimming took 4 bases from V and 4 from J, leaving 15 bases between them.

This clone rates as medium-sized (0.01 to 0.1%). This chain connects TRBV12-5 to TRBJ2-2; 9 bases agree with TRBD2. CDR3 size: 14 residues. The germline V gene encodes CDR1 LGHNT and CDR2 FRNRAP. Trimming at V came to 5 bases and at J to 7 bases, leaving 5 bases not matched to a gene. CDR3 sequence reads: CASGPREGDGELFF. Written as DNA, the CDR3 is TGTGCTAGTGGTCCGCGGGAGGGAGACGGGGAGCTGTTTTTT.

This clone was observed a few times. The gene calls are TRBV24-1 and TRBJ1-1; D is perhaps TRBD1 (5 bases). CDR1 is KGHDR and CDR2 is SFDVKD in the germline V gene. With 2 bases removed from V and 5 bases from J, the gap between germline ends came to 11 bases. The CDR3 runs to 14 residues. CDR3 amino acids: CATSDSGGLTEAFF. The DNA of the CDR3 is TGTGCCACCAGTGATTCGGGGGGTCTGACTGAAGCTTTCTTT.

The chain recombines TRBV30 with TRBJ2-7, with TRBD1 matching over 9 bases. The J segment lost 1 base and the V segment lost 5 bases, leaving 3 bases of the junction unmatched. The germline V gene encodes CDR1 GTSNPN and CDR2 SVGIG (reference sequence). CDR3 size: 13 residues. CDR3 coding DNA: TGTGCCTGGGACAGGGGGGATTCCTACGAGCAGTACTTC. Its translation: CAWDRGDSYEQYF.

This rearrangement joins TRBV3-1 to TRBJ2-7; 9 bases fit TRBD2. Germline trimming cut 4 bases from V and 8 bases from J; bases unmatched to any gene: 9. From germline, CDR1 is LGHDT and CDR2 YNNKEL (reference sequence). The CDR3 is 14 amino acids. CDR3 residues: CASSPRTSATQQYF. In DNA form, the CDR3 reads TGTGCCAGCAGCCCGCGGACTAGCGCTACACAGCAGTACTTC.

By sample share, this clone is medium-sized (0.01 to 0.1%). This may be a read error: a much more frequent sequence differs by one nucleotide. This sample includes further DNA sequences coding for the same CDR3. The CDR3 nucleotides read TGCAGTGCTAGAGATCCGACAAGCGGGAGGTCCCCGTACGAGCAGTACTTC. It encodes CSARDPTSGRSPYEQYF. The V and J genes are TRBV20-1 and TRBJ2-7; 9 bases align to TRBD2. Germline V gene sequence: CDR1 DFQATT, CDR2 SNEGSKA (reference sequence). Unmatched junction bases numbered 13, after V lost 0 bases and J lost 4 bases. The CDR3 contains 17 residues.

This clone is medium-sized by share. The chain combines TRBV5-1 with TRBJ2-4, with a weak D call TRBD2 (6 bases). V was shortened by 0 bases and J by 9 bases, with 19 bases between the two germline ends. Germline values: CDR1 SGHRS, CDR2 YFSETQ. The CDR3 sequence is 16 residues long. CDR3: CASSLGRGSGLLIQYF. CDR3 nucleotides: TGCGCCAGCAGCTTGGGACGGGGTAGCGGATTGCTCATTCAGTACTTC.